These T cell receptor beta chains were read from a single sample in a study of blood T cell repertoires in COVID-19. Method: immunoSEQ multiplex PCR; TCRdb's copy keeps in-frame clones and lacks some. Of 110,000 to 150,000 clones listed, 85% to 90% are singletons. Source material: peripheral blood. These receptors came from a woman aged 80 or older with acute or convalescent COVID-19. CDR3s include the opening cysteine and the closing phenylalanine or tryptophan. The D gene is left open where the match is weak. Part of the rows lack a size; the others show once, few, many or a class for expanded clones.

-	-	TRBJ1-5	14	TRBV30	TGTGCCTGGAGTACAGGGACTAGCAATCAGCCCCAGCATTTT	CAWSTGTSNQPQHF
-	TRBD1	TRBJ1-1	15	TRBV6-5	TGTGCCAGCAGTACTTTGACAGGGGGCGGCACTGAAGCTTTCTTT	CASSTLTGGGTEAFF
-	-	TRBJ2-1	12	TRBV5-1	TGCGCCAGCAGCCACCCAGGGTTCGAGCAGTTCTTC	CASSHPGFEQFF
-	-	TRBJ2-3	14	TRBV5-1	TGCGCCAGCAGCTTGGGACAGAACACAGATACGCAGTATTTT	CASSLGQNTDTQYF
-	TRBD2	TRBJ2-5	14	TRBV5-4	TGTGCCAGCAGCTTTGGGGGGGGACAAGAGACCCAGTACTTC	CASSFGGGQETQYF
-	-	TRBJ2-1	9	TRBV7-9	TGTGCCCTCGGGGTTGAGCAGTTCTTC	CALGVEQFF
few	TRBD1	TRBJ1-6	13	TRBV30	TGTGCCTGGAGTCGGGACAGTAATTCACCCCTCCACTTT	CAWSRDSNSPLHF
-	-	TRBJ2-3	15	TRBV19	TGTGCCAGCTCCCTAGGGCAGGGTCTCGTTGATACGCAGTATTTT	CASSLGQGLVDTQYF
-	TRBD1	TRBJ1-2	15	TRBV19	TGTGCCAGTAGTGCCGAGGACAGGGTGGGCTATGGCTACACCTTC	CASSAEDRVGYGYTF
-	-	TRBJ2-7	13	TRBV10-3	TGTGCCATCATGGGAGGTAGCGGCTACGAGCAGTACTTC	CAIMGGSGYEQYF
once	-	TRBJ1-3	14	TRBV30	TGTGCCTGGGACCGGGGGAGCTCTGGAAACACCATATATTTT	CAWDRGSSGNTIYF
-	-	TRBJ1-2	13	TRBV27	TGTGCCAGCAGTTTCAGTCCGTACTATGGCTACACCTTC	CASSFSPYYGYTF
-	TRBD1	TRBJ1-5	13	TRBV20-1	TGCAGTGCTAGTGGACAGGCTCATCAGCCCCAGCATTTT	CSASGQAHQPQHF
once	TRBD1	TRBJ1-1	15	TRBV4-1	TGCGCCAGCAGGCGTCCCGGGACAGTGGGAACTGAAGCTTTCTTT	CASRRPGTVGTEAFF
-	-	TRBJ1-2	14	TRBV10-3	TGTGCCATCAGTCCGGGGGAGCGGGACTATGGCTACACCTTC	CAISPGERDYGYTF
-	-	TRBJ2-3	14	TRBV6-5	TGTGCCAGCAGTTACGATCTATTCACAGATACGCAGTATTTT	CASSYDLFTDTQYF
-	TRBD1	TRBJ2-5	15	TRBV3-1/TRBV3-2	TGTGCCAGCAGCGCGTACAGGGGCAAAGGAGAGACCCAGTACTTC	CASSAYRGKGETQYF
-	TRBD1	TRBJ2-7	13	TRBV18	TGTGCCAGCTCGATGACAGGGGGTTACGAGCAGTACTTC	CASSMTGGYEQYF
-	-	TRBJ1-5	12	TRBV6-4	TGTGCCAGCAGTGTCGGGAATCAGCCCCAGCATTTT	CASSVGNQPQHF
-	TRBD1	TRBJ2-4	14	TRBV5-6	TGTGCCAGCAGCTTGGAGCAGGGGGCGGCCATTCAGTACTTC	CASSLEQGAAIQYF
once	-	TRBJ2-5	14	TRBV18	TGTGCCAGCTCACCACCTGGGCCTCAAGAGACCCAGTACTTC	CASSPPGPQETQYF